Each of the 27 T cell receptor beta chains below was sequenced from the same sample in a study of blood T cells in healthy people across ages. Primed by a sample-barcoded 5' primer and a J-beta primer mix, a second PCR proceeded for about 7 to 11 cycles. A single record per CDR3 protein comes from TCRdb applying MiXCR to the 5' RACE reads. There are about 320,000 distinct CDR3 sequences in the sample; 25% to 30% occur only once, and approximately 28% lies in the top ten. The sample consisted of blood. All receptors come from a woman aged 70 to 79 in good health.

This chain connects TRBV3-1 to TRBJ2-2; TRBD2 matches at 8 bases. The CDR3 length is 15 residues. V was pared by 7 bases and J by 4 bases, with 8 bases of the junction left unmatched. Looked up from germline, CDR1 is LGHDT and CDR2 is YNNKEL (reference sequence). CDR3 bases: TGTGCCAGCATGGCGGGAGGACTCAGCACCGGGGAGCTGTTTTTT. Translation: CASMAGGLSTGELFF.

This clonotype was detected only a few times. One end of the junction does not line up with germline, which may come from a read error. The chain carries TRBV20-1 and TRBJ2-3; TRBD2 aligns across 8 bases. Per germline, CDR1 DFQATT and CDR2 SNEGSKA (reference sequence). The CDR3 covers 14 residues. CDR3 region: CSARAGVRTDTQYF. In DNA, the CDR3 is TGCAGTGCGAGAGCGGGAGTCAGGACAGATACGCAGTATTTT.

In this sample, this clonotype turned up a few times. The chain links TRBV18 to TRBJ2-5, with a weak D call TRBD2 (5 bases). Trimming shortened V by 3 bases and J by 11 bases, and 22 bases separated the two germline ends. Germline V gene data show CDR1 as KGHSH and CDR2 as LQKENI. The CDR3 consists of 15 residues. CDR3 protein: CASSPEAAITSGQYF. For the CDR3, the DNA is TGTGCCAGCTCACCGGAGGCAGCGATTACGAGTGGGCAGTACTTC.

The V call is TRBV3-1, the J call TRBJ2-7, with D tentatively TRBD1 (6 bases). V shed 0 bases and J shed 6 bases, with 15 bases lying between them. There are 15 residues in the CDR3. Germline-derived CDR1 and CDR2 are LGHDT and YNNKEL (reference sequence). The CDR3, as DNA: TGTGCCAGCAGCCAAGATCCGAACAGGGTCTCCGAGCAGTACTTC. It yields the protein CASSQDPNRVSEQYF.

V is TRBV9 and J is TRBJ2-6; no clear D gene. V was pared by 2 bases and J by 3 bases, with 3 bases between. Germline V gene lookup returns CDR1 SGDLS and CDR2 YYNGEE. The CDR3 consists of 13 residues. CDR3 protein: CASSVGGANVLTF. The CDR3 bases are TGTGCCAGCAGCGTCGGTGGGGCCAACGTCCTGACTTTC.

V gene TRBV20-1 combines with J gene TRBJ2-5; D is possibly TRBD1 (5 bases). CDR1 and CDR2 (germline): DFQATT, SNEGSKA (reference sequence). The ends were cut back, 8 bases at V and 1 base at J, with 11 bases in the middle. The CDR3 spans 12 residues. The CDR3 loop reads CSTLTAQETQYF. The CDR3 nucleotides are TGCAGTACCCTGACAGCCCAAGAGACCCAGTACTTC.

In its sample, this clonotype was seen a few times. One junction end does not reproduce the germline sequence, and a read error may be involved. The CDR3 loop reads CSGPRLETQCF. CDR3 DNA: TGCAGCGGTCCTAGGTTAGAGACCCAGTGCTTC. V usage is TRBV29-1 and J usage is TRBJ2-5; D ambiguous. There are 11 residues in the CDR3. Germline CDR1 and CDR2: SQVTM and ANQGSEA.

This clonotype turned up a few times. V and J are TRBV3-1 and TRBJ2-3, with TRBD1 matching 8 bases. The CDR3 runs 16 residues. V was clipped by 3 bases and J by 1 base; unmatched bases: 6. Germline values: CDR1 LGHDT, CDR2 YNNKEL (reference sequence). In DNA form, the CDR3 reads TGTGCCAGCAGCCATGACAGGGGACGGGGCACAGATACGCAGTATTTT. Residues: CASSHDRGRGTDTQYF.

CDR3 DNA sequence: TGTGCCAGCAGCTTCCCGTACGGGGATACGCAGTATTTT. Amino acid sequence: CASSFPYGDTQYF. V and J are TRBV11-2 and TRBJ2-3, with D unclear. The V gene lost 3 bases and the J gene lost 6 bases, with 10 bases spanning the gap. The germline V gene has CDR1 SGHAT and CDR2 FQNNGV. The CDR3 loop spans 13 amino acids.

J is TRBJ2-7 and V is TRBV5-1; 13 positions match TRBD2. With 6 bases clipped from V and 3 bases from J, the junction kept 6 bases outside the gene matches. This CDR3 spans 15 amino acids. Looked up from germline, CDR1 is SGHRS and CDR2 is YFSETQ. Written as DNA, the CDR3 is TGCGCCAGCAAGCCGGGACTAGCGGGGTACTACGAGCAGTACTTC. This gives the protein CASKPGLAGYYEQYF.

The V gene is TRBV6-5, the J gene TRBJ2-6; a possible D gene is TRBD2 (5 bases). Germline V gene lookup returns CDR1 MNHEY and CDR2 SVGAGI. The CDR3 is made up of 14 amino acids. Trimming took off 0 bases at V and 6 bases at J, with 6 bases between the two ends. This CDR3 is CASSYSRAANVLTF. The DNA for the CDR3 is TGTGCCAGCAGTTACTCGAGGGCGGCCAACGTCCTGACTTTC.

The gene calls are TRBV6-5 and TRBJ1-4; D perhaps matches TRBD1 (6 bases). The CDR3 contains 14 residues. CDR1 and CDR2 from the germline V gene are MNHEY and SVGAGI. V was cut by 5 bases and J by 7 bases, with 14 bases left in between. CDR3 sequence: CASSGRTGSEKLFF. In DNA, the CDR3 is TGTGCCAGCAGTGGGCGTACAGGGAGTGAAAAACTGTTTTTT.

This clonotype showed up just a few times. This rearrangement joins TRBV20-1 to TRBJ2-5, with 7 nucleotides matching TRBD1. This CDR3 is built from 13 residues. With 3 bases clipped from V and 2 bases from J, the junction kept 3 bases outside the gene matches. Per the germline V gene, CDR1 is DFQATT and CDR2 is SNEGSKA (reference sequence). CDR3: CSASWDSQETQYF. In DNA, the CDR3 is TGCAGTGCTAGTTGGGACAGTCAAGAGACCCAGTACTTC.

The chain is built from TRBV20-1 and TRBJ2-5; 10 bases map to TRBD2. Per germline, CDR1 DFQATT and CDR2 SNEGSKA (reference sequence). This CDR3 region has 14 residues. The V gene end was trimmed by 3 bases and the J gene end by 11 bases; junction bases not matched to a gene: 12. CDR3 in amino acids: CSASELAGIQEQYF. For the CDR3, the DNA is TGCAGTGCTAGCGAACTAGCGGGAATACAAGAGCAGTACTTC.

CDR3 loop: CASSILRGAYDTEAFF. In DNA, the CDR3 is TGTGCCAGCAGTATCCTACGGGGGGCATACGACACTGAAGCTTTCTTT. The chain couples TRBV25-1 to TRBJ1-1; weak D call: TRBD1 (6 bases). The CDR3 loop spans 16 amino acids. Trimming took 5 bases from V and 3 from J, leaving 19 bases between them. Germline CDR1 MGHDK, CDR2 SYGVNS.

The chain recombines TRBV11-2 with TRBJ2-1; TRBD1 is a possible D gene (6 bases). From germline, CDR1 is SGHAT and CDR2 FQNNGV. V was pared by 4 bases and J by 9 bases, with 16 bases between. The CDR3 is made up of 14 amino acids. CDR3 DNA sequence: TGTGCCAGCAGCTCCTTTAGTGGCAGGGGTGAGCAGTTCTTC. It is translated as CASSSFSGRGEQFF.

The table lists this clonotype with a few counts. The rearrangement links TRBV7-2 to TRBJ2-5; D is undetermined. Trimming shortened V by 1 base and J by 8 bases, and 11 bases separated the two germline ends. The germline CDR1 and CDR2 sequences are SGHTA and FQGNSA. The CDR3 has 13 amino acids. CDR3 sequence reads: CASSLEGTGTQYF. DNA of the CDR3: TGTGCCAGCAGCTTAGAGGGCACGGGCACCCAGTACTTC.

The J gene is TRBJ2-1, the V gene TRBV7-9; D unresolved. Per the germline V gene, CDR1 is SEHNR and CDR2 is FQNEAQ (reference sequence). V lost 4 bases to trimming and J lost 0 bases, with 13 bases between them. CDR3 size: 16 residues. The CDR3 loop is CASSSSRLTSYNEQFF. The CDR3 DNA follows: TGTGCCAGCAGCTCTTCAAGACTTACCTCCTACAATGAGCAGTTCTTC. Looking up the rest from reference TRBV7-9 and TRBJ2-1 gives the full variable domain: DTGVSQNPRHKITKRGQNVTFRCDPISEHNRLYWYRQTLGQGPEFLTYFQNEAQLEKSRLLSDRFSAERPKGSFSTLEIQRTEQGDSAMYLCASSSSRLTSYNEQFFGPGTRLTVL.

The table lists this clonotype with many counts. The CDR3 protein is CATSRDTEGYYEQYF. For the CDR3, the DNA is TGTGCCACCAGCAGAGATACGGAGGGATACTACGAGCAGTACTTC. The chain combines TRBV15 with TRBJ2-5, with D possibly TRBD2 on 6 matching bases. The DNA end favors TRBJ2-7, so the J call may be wrong. From germline, CDR1 is LNHNV and CDR2 YYDKDF (reference sequence). This CDR3 has 15 amino acids.

A single count supports this clonotype. Its ends do not fully match the called genes, so a read error is possible. The rearrangement links TRBV7-9 to TRBJ1-2; TRBD1 aligns across 7 bases. This CDR3 comprises 14 residues. Germline lookup yields CDR1 SEHNR and CDR2 FQNEAQ (reference sequence). CDR3 nucleotides: TGTGCCAGCAGCTCTACAGGGGTTTACTATGGCTGCACCTTC. It encodes CASSSTGVYYGCTF. Full variable domain (remainder filled in from reference TRBV7-9 and TRBJ1-2): DTGVSQNPRHKITKRGQNVTFRCDPISEHNRLYWYRQTLGQGPEFLTYFQNEAQLEKSRLLSDRFSAERPKGSFSTLEIQRTEQGDSAMYLCASSSTGVYYGCTFGSGTRLTVV.

This chain links TRBV19 with TRBJ1-5; D ambiguous. CDR1 and CDR2 from the germline V gene are LNHDA and SQIVND (reference sequence). The CDR3 covers 15 residues. V lost 5 bases, J lost 4 bases, and 15 bases lay in between. The CDR3 nucleotides are TGTGCCAGTAGTTCCGCCAGCTTGGGGAATCAGCCCCAGCATTTT. Protein: CASSSASLGNQPQHF.

The genes are TRBV6-2 or TRBV6-3 and TRBJ1-4; D unresolved. The CDR3 has 13 amino acids. The V end was cut by 2 bases, the J end by 7 bases, with 8 bases between. CDR1 is MNHEY and CDR2 is SVGEGT in the germline V gene. In DNA form, the CDR3 reads TGTGCCAGCAGTTACGGGGTCGGTGAAAAACTGTTTTTT. Its protein is CASSYGVGEKLFF.

This clonotype has more than one count but fewer than ten. This chain connects TRBV7-8 to TRBJ2-7; 7 bases are a match to TRBD1. The germline gives CDR1 SGHVS, CDR2 FQNEAQ. With 1 base clipped from V and 3 bases from J, the junction kept 9 bases outside the gene matches. This CDR3 has 16 residues. This chain's CDR3 is CASSLDRRPGGYEQYF. The CDR3 DNA follows: TGTGCCAGCAGCTTAGATCGTCGTCCAGGGGGCTACGAGCAGTACTTC.

This clonotype was seen a handful of times. The rearrangement uses TRBV7-9 and TRBJ2-2, with no clear D. Germline loops: CDR1 SEHNR, CDR2 FQNEAQ (reference sequence). CDR3 length: 15 residues. The V gene lost 3 bases and the J gene lost 2 bases, with 10 bases spanning the gap. The CDR3 bases are TGTGCCAGCAGCTTCTCAACGGACAACACCGGGGAGCTGTTTTTT. Translated: CASSFSTDNTGELFF.

V gene TRBV3-1 combines with J gene TRBJ2-5; D possibly matches TRBD1 or TRBD2 (5 bases each). This CDR3 is 16 amino acids long. The V gene lost 0 bases and the J gene lost 1 base, with 12 bases spanning the gap. Germline CDR1 reads LGHDT; CDR2 reads YNNKEL (reference sequence). CDR3 loop: CASSQETWGTQETQYF. DNA of the CDR3: TGTGCCAGCAGCCAAGAGACGTGGGGGACCCAAGAGACCCAGTACTTC.

The chain employs TRBV5-1 and TRBJ2-5; a weak D match, TRBD2 (6 bases). The end of the DNA fits TRBJ2-1 better, so the J call may be wrong. Per the germline V gene, CDR1 is SGHRS and CDR2 is YFSETQ. The CDR3 spans 15 residues. CDR3 region: CASSEEGNPYNEQFF. CDR3 DNA sequence: TGCGCCAGCAGCGAGGAGGGTAACCCCTACAATGAGCAGTTCTTC.

This clonotype showed up just a few times. The CDR3 is CSVKQGGNTEAFF. CDR3 in DNA: TGCAGCGTAAAACAGGGGGGGAACACTGAAGCTTTCTTT. The chain has TRBV29-1 and TRBJ1-1; 8 nucleotides align to TRBD1. The CDR3 has 13 amino acids. Germline-derived CDR1 and CDR2 are SQVTM and ANQGSEA. After removal of 6 bases from V and 1 base from J, the junction contained 4 bases not matched to a gene.